The rows below give T cell receptor beta chains drawn from one sample of a study of blood T cell repertoires in COVID-19. The repertoire was sequenced with immunoSEQ multiplex PCR; TCRdb's copy has only in-frame clones and lacks some. The table has approximately 47,000 clones, roughly four fifths seen once. Sequencing was performed on peripheral blood. The receptor source for this set is a man aged 55 to 70 with acute or convalescent COVID-19. The CDR3 runs from the conserved cysteine through the conserved F or W. A D gene is named only where the DNA matches it firmly. A clone size is listed for some rows: how often the clone was seen (once, few, many), or a class if it is expanded.

J gene: TRBJ2-5
D gene: .
V gene: TRBV18
clone size: .
CDR3 protein: CASSPQEQGETQYF
CDR3 DNA: TGTGCCAGCTCACCACAGGAACAGGGCGAGACCCAGTACTTC

J gene: TRBJ2-1
D gene: TRBD2
V gene: TRBV27
clone size: .
CDR3 protein: CASSSGLAGVNEQFF
CDR3 DNA: TGTGCCAGCAGTTCGGGACTAGCGGGGGTCAATGAGCAGTTCTTC

J gene: TRBJ1-2
D gene: .
V gene: TRBV5-1
clone size: .
CDR3 protein: CASSPGTPMDGYTF
CDR3 DNA: TGCGCCAGCAGCCCCGGGACACCAATGGATGGCTACACCTTC

J gene: TRBJ1-1
D gene: .
V gene: TRBV12-5
clone size: .
CDR3 protein: CASGLGAGDNTEAFF
CDR3 DNA: TGTGCTAGTGGTTTGGGGGCAGGGGACAACACTGAAGCTTTCTTT

J gene: TRBJ1-2
D gene: .
V gene: TRBV3-1/TRBV3-2
clone size: .
CDR3 protein: CASSQASDAYGYTF
CDR3 DNA: TGTGCCAGCAGCCAAGCTAGTGACGCCTATGGCTACACCTTC

J gene: TRBJ2-5
D gene: .
V gene: TRBV24-1
clone size: .
CDR3 protein: CATSLLFPQETQYF
CDR3 DNA: TGTGCCACCAGCTTACTCTTCCCACAAGAGACCCAGTACTTC

J gene: TRBJ1-5
D gene: TRBD1
V gene: TRBV3-1/TRBV3-2
clone size: .
CDR3 protein: CASSPGQSTRNQPQHF
CDR3 DNA: TGTGCCAGCAGCCCGGGACAGAGTACACGCAATCAGCCCCAGCATTTT

J gene: TRBJ1-5
D gene: .
V gene: TRBV10-3
clone size: .
CDR3 protein: CAISDGRNSNQPQHF
CDR3 DNA: TGTGCCATCAGTGATGGGAGAAATAGCAATCAGCCCCAGCATTTT

J gene: TRBJ2-1
D gene: TRBD2
V gene: TRBV11-2
clone size: .
CDR3 protein: CASRPNSGGTHNEQFF
CDR3 DNA: TGTGCCAGCAGGCCGAATAGCGGGGGGACCCACAATGAGCAGTTCTTC

J gene: TRBJ2-5
D gene: .
V gene: TRBV27
clone size: .
CDR3 protein: CASSALGGETQYF
CDR3 DNA: TGTGCCAGCAGTGCACTAGGCGGGGAGACCCAGTACTTC

J gene: TRBJ2-1
D gene: TRBD1
V gene: TRBV12-5
clone size: .
CDR3 protein: CASGLVPRDRDNEQFF
CDR3 DNA: TGTGCTAGTGGTTTGGTACCAAGGGACAGGGACAATGAGCAGTTCTTC

J gene: TRBJ2-7
D gene: TRBD2
V gene: TRBV5-6
clone size: .
CDR3 protein: CASSSGTSLYEQYF
CDR3 DNA: TGTGCCAGCAGCTCCGGGACTAGCCTGTACGAGCAGTACTTC

J gene: TRBJ2-1
D gene: TRBD1
V gene: TRBV11-2
clone size: .
CDR3 protein: CASSSHLQGNEQFF
CDR3 DNA: TGTGCCAGCAGCTCGCACTTACAGGGGAATGAGCAGTTCTTC

J gene: TRBJ2-5
D gene: .
V gene: TRBV5-6
clone size: .
CDR3 protein: CASSLRGQETQYF
CDR3 DNA: TGTGCCAGCAGCTTGAGGGGGCAAGAGACCCAGTACTTC

J gene: TRBJ1-1
D gene: .
V gene: TRBV14
clone size: few
CDR3 protein: CASSQARSMNTEAFF
CDR3 DNA: TGTGCCAGCAGCCAAGCTCGGAGCATGAACACTGAAGCTTTCTTT

J gene: TRBJ2-3
D gene: .
V gene: TRBV6-2/TRBV6-3
clone size: .
CDR3 protein: CASSSPSTTDTQYF
CDR3 DNA: TGTGCCAGCAGTTCCCCATCTACTACAGATACGCAGTATTTT

J gene: TRBJ1-2
D gene: .
V gene: TRBV6-6
clone size: .
CDR3 protein: CASSATKGYGYTF
CDR3 DNA: TGTGCCAGCAGTGCAACCAAGGGGTATGGCTACACCTTC

J gene: TRBJ1-4
D gene: .
V gene: TRBV10-2
clone size: .
CDR3 protein: CASSESPGFSEKLFF
CDR3 DNA: TGCGCCAGCAGTGAGTCGCCAGGTTTTTCTGAAAAACTGTTTTTT

J gene: TRBJ2-5
D gene: .
V gene: TRBV6-5
clone size: .
CDR3 protein: CASTLGGGRQETQYF
CDR3 DNA: TGTGCCAGCACCCTTGGGGGGGGCCGTCAAGAGACCCAGTACTTC

J gene: TRBJ1-2
D gene: .
V gene: TRBV25-1
clone size: .
CDR3 protein: CASSPGGNYGYTF
CDR3 DNA: TGTGCCAGCAGCCCCGGGGGTAACTATGGCTACACCTTC

J gene: TRBJ2-1
D gene: .
V gene: TRBV18
clone size: .
CDR3 protein: CASSPRDTYYNEQFF
CDR3 DNA: TGTGCCAGCTCCCCCAGGGACACCTACTACAATGAGCAGTTCTTC

J gene: TRBJ1-4
D gene: .
V gene: TRBV19
clone size: .
CDR3 protein: CASSRGLNEKLFF
CDR3 DNA: TGTGCCAGTAGCCGGGGTCTGAACGAAAAACTGTTTTTT

J gene: TRBJ2-5
D gene: TRBD2
V gene: TRBV9
clone size: .
CDR3 protein: CASSVGGLAGETQYF
CDR3 DNA: TGTGCCAGCAGCGTAGGGGGACTAGCCGGTGAGACCCAGTACTTC

J gene: TRBJ2-3
D gene: .
V gene: TRBV7-9
clone size: .
CDR3 protein: CASSLESFHPDTQYF
CDR3 DNA: TGTGCCAGCAGCTTAGAGAGTTTCCACCCAGATACGCAGTATTTT

J gene: TRBJ2-5
D gene: .
V gene: TRBV21-1
clone size: .
CDR3 protein: CASGGGRETQYF
CDR3 DNA: TGTGCCAGTGGAGGGGGCAGGGAGACCCAGTACTTC

J gene: TRBJ1-3
D gene: .
V gene: TRBV4-3
clone size: .
CDR3 protein: CASSQGTGRDTIYF
CDR3 DNA: TGCGCCAGCAGCCAGGGTACAGGGAGGGACACCATATATTTT

J gene: TRBJ2-5
D gene: TRBD1
V gene: TRBV5-1
clone size: .
CDR3 protein: CASSLGQGAQETQYF
CDR3 DNA: TGCGCCAGCAGCTTGGGGCAGGGGGCCCAAGAGACCCAGTACTTC

J gene: TRBJ2-5
D gene: TRBD1
V gene: TRBV12-5
clone size: .
CDR3 protein: CASGRPGTGETQYF
CDR3 DNA: TGTGCTAGTGGTCGTCCCGGGACAGGGGAGACCCAGTACTTC

J gene: TRBJ2-4
D gene: TRBD1
V gene: TRBV7-6
clone size: .
CDR3 protein: CASSLGQGENIQYF
CDR3 DNA: TGTGCCAGCAGCCTAGGACAGGGGGAAAACATTCAGTACTTC

J gene: TRBJ1-1
D gene: .
V gene: TRBV29-1
clone size: .
CDR3 protein: CSVVFREAFF
CDR3 DNA: TGCAGCGTTGTGTTCAGGGAAGCTTTCTTT

J gene: TRBJ2-1
D gene: .
V gene: TRBV5-1
clone size: .
CDR3 protein: CASSLGSGSYNEQFF
CDR3 DNA: TGCGCCAGCAGCTTGGGCAGCGGCTCCTACAATGAGCAGTTCTTC

J gene: TRBJ2-3
D gene: .
V gene: TRBV4-3
clone size: .
CDR3 protein: CASSQDSSSSTDTQYF
CDR3 DNA: TGCGCCAGCAGCCAAGATAGCAGCTCTAGCACAGATACGCAGTATTTT

J gene: TRBJ2-7
D gene: .
V gene: TRBV11-2
clone size: once
CDR3 protein: CASTLTGYEQYF
CDR3 DNA: TGTGCCAGCACCCTGACAGGTTACGAGCAGTACTTC

J gene: TRBJ2-5
D gene: TRBD2
V gene: TRBV9
clone size: .
CDR3 protein: CASSGGGAWETQYF
CDR3 DNA: TGTGCCAGCAGCGGCGGGGGGGCCTGGGAGACCCAGTACTTC

J gene: TRBJ2-7
D gene: .
V gene: TRBV9
clone size: .
CDR3 protein: CASSVGQGPYEQYF
CDR3 DNA: TGTGCCAGCAGCGTAGGGCAGGGCCCCTACGAGCAGTACTTC

J gene: TRBJ2-1
D gene: .
V gene: TRBV7-8
clone size: .
CDR3 protein: CASSLDRVASGYNEQFF
CDR3 DNA: TGTGCCAGCAGCTTAGACAGGGTGGCTAGCGGATACAATGAGCAGTTCTTC

J gene: TRBJ2-2
D gene: .
V gene: TRBV2
clone size: .
CDR3 protein: CASSEGTAGELFF
CDR3 DNA: TGTGCCAGCAGTGAAGGGACAGCCGGGGAGCTGTTTTTT

J gene: TRBJ2-7
D gene: .
V gene: TRBV5-1
clone size: once
CDR3 protein: CASSLVGGTYEQYF
CDR3 DNA: TGCGCCAGCAGCTTGGTGGGAGGTACCTACGAGCAGTACTTC

J gene: TRBJ2-1
D gene: TRBD1
V gene: TRBV4-3
clone size: once
CDR3 protein: CASSQDSRGYNEQFF
CDR3 DNA: TGCGCCAGCAGCCAAGATTCCAGGGGGTACAATGAGCAGTTCTTC

J gene: TRBJ1-5
D gene: TRBD1
V gene: TRBV3-1/TRBV3-2
clone size: .
CDR3 protein: CASSQSGQGNQPQHF
CDR3 DNA: TGTGCCAGCAGCCAATCCGGACAGGGGAATCAGCCCCAGCATTTT

J gene: TRBJ2-5
D gene: .
V gene: TRBV9
clone size: .
CDR3 protein: CASSLTSKETQYF
CDR3 DNA: TGTGCCAGCAGCCTAACTAGCAAGGAGACCCAGTACTTC

J gene: TRBJ1-2
D gene: .
V gene: TRBV4-1
clone size: .
CDR3 protein: CASSHIYGYTF
CDR3 DNA: TGCGCCAGCAGCCACATCTATGGCTACACCTTC

J gene: TRBJ1-2
D gene: TRBD1
V gene: TRBV7-3
clone size: .
CDR3 protein: CASSSGTESPYGYTF
CDR3 DNA: TGTGCCAGCAGCTCCGGGACAGAGAGCCCCTATGGCTACACCTTC

J gene: TRBJ1-1
D gene: TRBD1
V gene: TRBV7-2
clone size: .
CDR3 protein: CASSSGQGAGWTEAFF
CDR3 DNA: TGTGCCAGCAGCTCTGGACAGGGGGCAGGTTGGACTGAAGCTTTCTTT

J gene: TRBJ2-1
D gene: TRBD1
V gene: TRBV27
clone size: .
CDR3 protein: CASSANQGVSYNEQFF
CDR3 DNA: TGTGCCAGCAGTGCTAATCAGGGGGTATCCTACAATGAGCAGTTCTTC

J gene: TRBJ1-4
D gene: .
V gene: TRBV18
clone size: .
CDR3 protein: CASSETEIATNEKLFF
CDR3 DNA: TGTGCCAGCTCAGAGACAGAGATTGCAACTAATGAAAAACTGTTTTTT

J gene: TRBJ2-5
D gene: .
V gene: TRBV5-4
clone size: once
CDR3 protein: CASSLAIDNRETQYF
CDR3 DNA: TGTGCCAGCAGCTTGGCAATAGACAATCGGGAGACCCAGTACTTC

J gene: TRBJ1-5
D gene: .
V gene: TRBV19
clone size: .
CDR3 protein: CASSVPGGNQPQHF
CDR3 DNA: TGTGCCAGTAGCGTCCCAGGGGGCAATCAGCCCCAGCATTTT